The clone carrying this T cell receptor (beta chain) has a count of ten or more. The antigen is not known. TCRdb fed the reads into MiXCR, producing one record per CDR3 protein. Of 310,000 or so distinct CDR3 sequences listed, roughly a tenth are singletons. The source of the sample is a study of T cell repertoires in cytomegalovirus infection. Across the whole study: Public TCR beta signature analysis indicated the presence of both CMV infection and matching HLA type. Overall study results and limits: What dominated the ex vivo response were HLA-C-restricted CMV-specific TCR beta clonotypes. Summed public TCR beta family frequency identified CMV carriers bearing the relevant HLA.

Germline assignment: CDR1 MDHEN and CDR2 SYDVKM. Trimming stripped 8 bases from V and 6 bases from J, with 13 bases between. This CDR3 contains 12 residues. The rearrangement uses TRBV28 and TRBJ1-2; D is perhaps TRBD1 (6 bases). This clonotype was sampled from a human donor in good health (CMV status not recorded). Some clones in this sample may be carry-over from other donors' samples. Material for sequencing was PBMCs. DNA of the CDR3: TGTGCCAGCGGAGACAGGTCGAATGGCTACACCTTC. Its protein is CASGDRSNGYTF.